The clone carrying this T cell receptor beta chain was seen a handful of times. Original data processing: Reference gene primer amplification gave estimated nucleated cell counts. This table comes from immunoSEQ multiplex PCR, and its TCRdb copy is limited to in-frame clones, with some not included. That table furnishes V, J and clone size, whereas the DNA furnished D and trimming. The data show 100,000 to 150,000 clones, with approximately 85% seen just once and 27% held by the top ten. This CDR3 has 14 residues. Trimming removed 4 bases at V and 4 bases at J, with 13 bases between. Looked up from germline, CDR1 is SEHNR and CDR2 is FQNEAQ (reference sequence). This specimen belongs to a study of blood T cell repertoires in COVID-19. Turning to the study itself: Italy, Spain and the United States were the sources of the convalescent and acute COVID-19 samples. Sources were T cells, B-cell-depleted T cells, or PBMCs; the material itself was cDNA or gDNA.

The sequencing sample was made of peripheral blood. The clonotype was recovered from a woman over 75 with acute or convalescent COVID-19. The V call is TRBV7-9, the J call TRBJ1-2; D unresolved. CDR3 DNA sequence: TGTGCCAGCAGCTCTGACACTCCTATCTATGGCTACACCTTC. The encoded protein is CASSSDTPIYGYTF.